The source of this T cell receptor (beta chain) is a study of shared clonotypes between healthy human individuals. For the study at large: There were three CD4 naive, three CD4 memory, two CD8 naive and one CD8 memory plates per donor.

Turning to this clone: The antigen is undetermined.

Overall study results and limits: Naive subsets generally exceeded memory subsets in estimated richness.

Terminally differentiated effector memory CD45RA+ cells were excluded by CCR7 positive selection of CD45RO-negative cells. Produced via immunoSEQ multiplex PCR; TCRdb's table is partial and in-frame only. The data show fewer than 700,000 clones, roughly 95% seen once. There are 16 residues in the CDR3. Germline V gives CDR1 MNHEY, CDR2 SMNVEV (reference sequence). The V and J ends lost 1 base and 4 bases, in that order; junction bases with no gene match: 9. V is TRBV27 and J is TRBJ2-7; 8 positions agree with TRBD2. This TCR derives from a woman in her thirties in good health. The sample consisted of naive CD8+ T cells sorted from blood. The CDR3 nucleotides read TGTGCCAGCAGTTTATTCGCCGGGACTAGAGTTTACGAGCAGTACTTC. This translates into CASSLFAGTRVYEQYF.